The rows below give T cell receptor beta chains drawn from one sample of a study of blood T cell repertoires in COVID-19. Profiling relied on immunoSEQ multiplex PCR, and the TCRdb table lists in-frame clones only, not all of them. This sample has more than 60,000 clones, with about 88% found just once. The sample was peripheral blood. The source is a woman aged 45-60 years with active or convalescent COVID-19. The CDR3 runs from the conserved cysteine through the conserved F or W. The order of the fields is V gene, D gene, clone size, J gene, CDR3 protein, CDR3 DNA. The D gene is left open where the match is weak. For some rows the clone size is stated as once, few or many, or as a class when expanded; others skip it.

TRBV5-1	NA	NA	TRBJ1-5	CASSVTGPYSNQPQHF	TGCGCCAGCAGCGTGACAGGTCCCTATAGCAATCAGCCCCAGCATTTT
TRBV7-2	TRBD2	NA	TRBJ2-3	CASSSPPSGRAGADTQYF	TGTGCCAGCAGCTCCCCTCCTAGCGGGAGGGCCGGCGCAGATACGCAGTATTTT
TRBV5-5	TRBD2	large	TRBJ2-3	CASSAIAGVSDTQYF	TGTGCCAGCAGCGCAATAGCGGGAGTTTCAGATACGCAGTATTTT
TRBV12-3/TRBV12-4	NA	NA	TRBJ1-2	CASSPGTSRGYTF	TGTGCCAGCAGCCCTGGGACATCGCGTGGCTACACCTTC
TRBV12-5	NA	few	TRBJ1-5	CASGLAGISNQPQHF	TGTGCTAGTGGTTTAGCGGGGATTAGCAATCAGCCCCAGCATTTT
TRBV12-3/TRBV12-4	TRBD1	NA	TRBJ1-4	CASGQGEEEKLFF	TGTGCCAGCGGTCAGGGGGAGGAAGAAAAACTGTTTTTT
TRBV27	TRBD1	NA	TRBJ1-1	CASSTDRGLYTEAFF	TGTGCCAGCAGTACAGACAGGGGGCTGTACACTGAAGCTTTCTTT
TRBV2	NA	NA	TRBJ2-7	CASSESSYEQYF	TGTGCCAGCAGTGAGAGCTCCTACGAGCAGTACTTC
TRBV19	NA	NA	TRBJ2-4	CASSIRAGANIQYF	TGTGCCAGTAGTATTCGCGCCGGAGCCAACATTCAGTACTTC
TRBV3-1/TRBV3-2	NA	NA	TRBJ2-7	CASSQSLGSDYEQYF	TGTGCCAGCAGCCAATCGTTGGGTAGCGACTACGAGCAGTACTTC
TRBV10-1	NA	NA	TRBJ2-7	CASIRRGSYEQYF	TGCGCCAGCATTCGGAGGGGTTCCTACGAGCAGTACTTC
TRBV18	NA	once	TRBJ2-5	CASSPNLGRVETQYF	TGTGCCAGCTCACCAAATTTAGGCAGGGTGGAGACCCAGTACTTC
TRBV27	TRBD1	NA	TRBJ1-1	CASSLWTGGGEAFF	TGTGCCAGCAGTTTATGGACAGGGGGCGGTGAAGCTTTCTTT
TRBV7-9	TRBD2	NA	TRBJ2-1	CASSPGSSGRSDEQFF	TGTGCCAGCAGCCCTGGGTCTAGCGGGAGATCCGATGAGCAGTTCTTC
TRBV5-1	NA	once	TRBJ1-1	CASSLQLSRSPEAFF	TGCGCCAGCAGCCTCCAGTTAAGCAGGTCCCCTGAAGCTTTCTTT
TRBV12-3/TRBV12-4	NA	NA	TRBJ1-5	CASSWGGNQPQHF	TGTGCCAGCAGTTGGGGGGGAAATCAGCCCCAGCATTTT
TRBV24-1	TRBD2	few	TRBJ2-7	CATSDRIIAGGPIEQYF	TGTGCCACCAGTGATCGAATCATAGCGGGAGGGCCAATCGAGCAGTACTTC
TRBV7-9	TRBD2	once	TRBJ2-7	CASRGDSGGPYEQYF	TGTGCCAGCAGGGGGGACTCGGGAGGGCCTTACGAGCAGTACTTC
TRBV6-5	TRBD1	NA	TRBJ1-1	CASSPGTGVDTEAFF	TGTGCCAGCAGTCCAGGGACAGGGGTTGACACTGAAGCTTTCTTT
TRBV27	NA	NA	TRBJ1-2	CASSIRFGNYGYTF	TGTGCCAGCAGTATCAGGTTCGGCAACTATGGCTACACCTTC
TRBV13	NA	NA	TRBJ2-1	CASSLGQRDEQFF	TGTGCCAGCAGCTTAGGACAGCGGGATGAGCAGTTCTTC
TRBV7-8	NA	NA	TRBJ1-6	CASSLASDNSPLHF	TGTGCCAGCAGCTTAGCGTCCGATAATTCACCCCTCCACTTT
TRBV5-4	NA	NA	TRBJ1-1	CASSLSGRGMNTEAFF	TGTGCCAGCAGCTTATCAGGTAGGGGGATGAACACTGAAGCTTTCTTT
TRBV9	TRBD2	NA	TRBJ2-3	CASSVGASGDTQYF	TGTGCCAGCAGCGTCGGGGCTAGCGGAGATACGCAGTATTTT
TRBV4-1	TRBD1	once	TRBJ2-2	CASSHRQGPNTGELFF	TGCGCCAGCAGCCATCGACAGGGGCCCAACACCGGGGAGCTGTTTTTT
TRBV9	TRBD1	few	TRBJ2-5	CASSVDGTGQETQYF	TGTGCCAGCAGCGTAGACGGGACAGGCCAAGAGACCCAGTACTTC
TRBV29-1	NA	NA	TRBJ2-3	CSVPRGGGSTDTQYF	TGCAGCGTCCCAAGGGGGGGTGGAAGCACAGATACGCAGTATTTT
TRBV6-5	TRBD2	NA	TRBJ2-7	CASSYLGTSGIYEQYF	TGTGCCAGCAGTTATCTCGGGACTAGCGGGATCTACGAGCAGTACTTC
TRBV3-1/TRBV3-2	NA	NA	TRBJ2-3	CASSQVGGDTQYF	TGTGCCAGCAGCCAAGTTGGGGGGGATACGCAGTATTTT
TRBV5-1	TRBD2	few	TRBJ2-1	CASSLGSGRDVNEQFF	TGCGCCAGCAGCTTGGGTAGCGGGAGAGATGTAAATGAGCAGTTCTTC
TRBV7-6	NA	NA	TRBJ2-2	CASTQGGSTGELFF	TGTGCCAGCACCCAAGGGGGTTCCACCGGGGAGCTGTTTTTT
TRBV27	NA	NA	TRBJ1-2	CASSSGIENYGYTF	TGTGCCAGCAGTTCGGGGATCGAGAACTATGGCTACACCTTC
TRBV2	NA	NA	TRBJ2-1	CASSYLVSSYNEQFF	TGTGCCAGCAGCTATCTAGTGAGCTCCTACAATGAGCAGTTCTTC
TRBV2	NA	NA	TRBJ1-1	CASSEGEERFNGDTEAFF	TGTGCCAGCAGTGAGGGAGAGGAACGTTTCAATGGGGACACTGAAGCTTTCTTT
TRBV5-1	NA	NA	TRBJ1-1	CASSLGQSNTEAFF	TGCGCCAGCAGCTTGGGACAGTCGAACACTGAAGCTTTCTTT
TRBV19	TRBD1	NA	TRBJ2-7	CASSIGTGGSYEQYF	TGTGCCAGTAGTATAGGCACAGGGGGCTCCTACGAGCAGTACTTC